The 21 T cell receptor beta chains below were found in one sample sequenced in a study of PD-L1 blockade in urothelial cancer. The table came from immunoSEQ multiplex PCR; TCRdb's copy has only in-frame clones and leaves some out. The sample includes 100,000 to 150,000 clones, 70% to 85% of them seen just once. Indicated time point: pretreatment peripheral blood. Sequenced here: PBMCs, sampled around atezolizumab (anti-PD-L1) treatment. Receptors were obtained from a man aged 50 or older with urothelial cancer.

This chain uses TRBV19 with TRBJ2-7, with TRBD2 matching 7 bases. V was pared by 6 bases and J by 4 bases, with 6 bases of the junction left unmatched. The CDR3 consists of 13 residues. CDR1 and CDR2 (germline): LNHDA, SQIVND (reference sequence). The CDR3 loop is CASSRTSVYEQYF. The CDR3, as DNA: TGTGCCAGTAGCAGGACTAGTGTATACGAGCAGTACTTC. Full variable domain (missing parts from reference TRBV19 and TRBJ2-7): DGGITQSPKYLFRKEGQNVTLSCEQNLNHDAMYWYRQDPGQGLRLIYYSQIVNDFQKGDIAEGYSVSREKKESFPLTVTSAQKNPTAFYLCASSRTSVYEQYFGPGTRLTVT.

The rearrangement links TRBV7-2 to TRBJ2-7; 12 bases are shared with TRBD2. The J segment lost 5 bases and the V segment lost 6 bases, leaving 8 bases of the junction unmatched. The CDR3 is 15 residues long. Germline values: CDR1 SGHTA, CDR2 FQGNSA. The CDR3: CASSRLAGVSHEQYF. The DNA for the CDR3 is TGTGCCAGCAGTCGACTAGCGGGAGTTTCCCACGAGCAGTACTTC.

Here the CDR3 DNA reads TGTGCCAGCAGTCCAATTCGGGCTGGGGAGGCTTTCTTT. This codes for CASSPIRAGEAFF. The chain couples TRBV27 to TRBJ1-1, with unresolved D. This CDR3 contains 13 residues. The germline V and J ends were trimmed by 5 bases and 11 bases, with 18 bases remaining between them. Germline CDR1 MNHEY, CDR2 SMNVEV (reference sequence).

The chain links TRBV2 to TRBJ2-1, with 8 positions matching TRBD2. The germline gives CDR1 SNHLY, CDR2 FYNNEI. The CDR3 is 14 amino acids. V lost 2 bases and J lost 7; bases outside the gene matches: 4. The chain's CDR3 is CASSELAGTNEQFF. The CDR3 DNA reads as TGTGCCAGCAGTGAACTAGCGGGTACTAATGAGCAGTTCTTC.

V is TRBV2 and J is TRBJ1-2, with TRBD1 as a possible D gene (5 bases). The CDR3 is 12 residues long. V was shortened by 6 bases and J by 8 bases, with 13 bases between the two germline ends. The germline CDR1 and CDR2 sequences are SNHLY and FYNNEI. CDR3 coding DNA: TGTGCCAGCAGGGGGGACGCGGGGGGCTACACCTTC. It specifies CASRGDAGGYTF.

This chain joins TRBV7-3 and TRBJ1-1; D might be TRBD1 (5 bases). The CDR3 runs 13 residues. CDR1 and CDR2 (germline): SGHTA, FQGTGA. V gave up 4 bases and J gave up 1 base, with 7 bases separating them. This chain's CDR3 is CASSSQGNTEAFF. CDR3 DNA sequence: TGTGCCAGCAGCTCCCAGGGGAACACTGAAGCTTTCTTT.

This clone appeared once. V and J are TRBV14 and TRBJ2-7, with a weak D call TRBD2 (7 bases). CDR1 is SGHDN and CDR2 is FVKESK in the germline V gene. Trimming removed 1 base from V and 3 bases from J, with 13 bases in between. CDR3 size: 15 residues. The chain's CDR3 is CASSQVMGGHYEQYF. The CDR3 DNA is TGTGCCAGCAGCCAAGTGATGGGGGGGCACTACGAGCAGTACTTC.

This chain's CDR3 is CASSLGPGLAGYEQYF. In DNA, the CDR3 is TGTGCCAGCAGTTTAGGGCCGGGACTAGCGGGCTACGAGCAGTACTTC. This chain links TRBV6-5 with TRBJ2-7; 12 bases align to TRBD2. CDR1 is MNHEY, CDR2 SVGAGI, per germline. V was clipped by 4 bases and J by 3 bases; unmatched bases: 7. This CDR3 is built from 16 residues.

The chain recombines TRBV19 with TRBJ2-1; D is perhaps TRBD2 (6 bases). Germline V lookup: CDR1 LNHDA, CDR2 SQIVND (reference sequence). This CDR3 comprises 16 residues. The germline V and J ends were trimmed by 6 bases and 0 bases, with 15 bases remaining between them. The CDR3 DNA reads as TGTGCCAGTAGCACTCGGGGGTCCCGCTCCTACAATGAGCAGTTCTTC. Residues: CASSTRGSRSYNEQFF.

The chain joins TRBV19 to TRBJ1-5; TRBD1 might be the D (5 bases). Germline assignment: CDR1 LNHDA and CDR2 SQIVND (reference sequence). V was cut by 5 bases and J by 5 bases, with 10 bases left in between. The CDR3 length is 13 residues. CDR3 region: CASSLRADQPQHF. The DNA of the CDR3 is TGTGCCAGTAGTCTCAGGGCAGATCAGCCCCAGCATTTT.

The chain is built from TRBV7-2 and TRBJ2-3; unclear D gene. Germline-derived CDR1 and CDR2 are SGHTA and FQGNSA. The V end was cut by 5 bases, the J end by 0 bases, with 6 bases between. CDR3 length: 13 amino acids. The CDR3 region is CASSKPSTDTQYF. The CDR3 coding sequence is TGTGCCAGCAGCAAGCCGAGCACAGATACGCAGTATTTT.

This chain connects TRBV7-2 to TRBJ2-1, with 11 bases aligning to TRBD2. With V trimmed by 9 bases and J by 5 bases, 6 bases remained unmatched. This CDR3 comprises 14 residues. The germline V gene has CDR1 SGHTA and CDR2 FQGNSA. The CDR3 nucleotides are TGTGCCAGTGGGACTAGCGGTTCCCACAATGAGCAGTTCTTC. Its translation: CASGTSGSHNEQFF.

The chain is built from TRBV4-1 and TRBJ2-7; 11 bases line up with TRBD2. The CDR3 has 15 residues. Germline V gene lookup returns CDR1 MGHRA and CDR2 YSYEKL. J lost 2 bases, V lost 2 bases, and 2 bases had no gene match. CDR3 amino acids: CASSQLAGGPYEQYF. CDR3 DNA: TGCGCCAGCAGCCAACTAGCGGGAGGACCCTACGAGCAGTACTTC.

The chain has TRBV20-1 and TRBJ1-2; D is undetermined. V was cut by 6 bases and J by 10 bases, with 15 bases left in between. The CDR3 has 11 amino acids. Germline CDR1 DFQATT, CDR2 SNEGSKA (reference sequence). The CDR3 DNA reads TGCAGTGCCGAGAGACTGGAAGTCTACACCTTC. It codes for CSAERLEVYTF.

The rearrangement links TRBV7-3 to TRBJ2-2, with D perhaps TRBD1 (5 bases). Trimming removed 5 bases from V and 3 bases from J, with 10 bases in between. This CDR3 is built from 14 residues. CDR1 and CDR2 from the germline V gene are SGHTA and FQGTGA. As DNA, the CDR3 is TGTGCCAGCAGCCTAAGGGGCGACACCGGGGAGCTGTTTTTT. It yields the protein CASSLRGDTGELFF.

The rearrangement joins TRBV2 to TRBJ1-2; TRBD1 matches at 9 bases. V lost 7 bases, J lost 3 bases, and 3 bases stayed unmatched. The CDR3 length is 13 residues. Per the germline V gene, CDR1 is SNHLY and CDR2 is FYNNEI. This chain's CDR3 is CASTGTGYYGYTF. For the CDR3, the DNA is TGTGCCAGCACCGGGACAGGGTACTATGGCTACACCTTC.

Written as DNA, the CDR3 is TGCAGCGTCCTCCGCGCGGACTACAATGAGCAGTTCTTC. It translates to CSVLRADYNEQFF. V is TRBV29-1 and J is TRBJ2-1; D not resolved. V was trimmed by 6 bases and J by 3 bases, leaving 12 bases between them. Germline V CDR1 and CDR2: SQVTM, ANQGSEA. This CDR3 region has 13 residues.

The rearrangement uses TRBV27 and TRBJ2-2; 7 nucleotides agree with TRBD1. CDR1 MNHEY and CDR2 SMNVEV come from the germline V gene (reference sequence). Losses at the gene ends were 1 base for V and 4 bases for J; bases not matched to a gene: 0. The CDR3 runs 14 residues. CDR3 sequence: CASSLYRGTGELFF. CDR3 bases: TGTGCCAGCAGTTTATACAGGGGCACCGGGGAGCTGTTTTTT.

The chain combines TRBV5-6 with TRBJ1-5, with D possibly matching TRBD1 (5 bases). V was clipped by 0 bases and J by 3 bases, with 10 bases between them. Germline loops: CDR1 SGHDT, CDR2 YYEEEE. The CDR3 contains 15 residues. CDR3 sequence reads: CASSLGAGPNQPQHF. The CDR3 nucleotides read TGTGCCAGCAGCTTGGGGGCAGGGCCCAATCAGCCCCAGCATTTT.

V usage is TRBV6-5 and J usage is TRBJ1-2; D perhaps matches TRBD1 (6 bases). Between the trimmed V and J ends, which lost 6 bases and 6 bases, there was a span of 20 bases. The CDR3 totals 15 residues. The germline gives CDR1 MNHEY, CDR2 SVGAGI. CDR3 coding DNA: TGTGCCAGCAGCAGGAGTGACAGTGGGGACAATGGCTACACCTTC. Amino acid sequence: CASSRSDSGDNGYTF.

This rearrangement joins TRBV10-2 to TRBJ2-1, with D tentatively TRBD1 (6 bases). The CDR3 spans 13 residues. Germline CDR1 is WSHSY and CDR2 is SAAADI. The V end was cut by 8 bases, the J end by 4 bases, with 12 bases between. The CDR3 DNA follows: TGCGCCAGCCGGGGCAGGGGATACAATGAGCAGTTCTTC. Its translation is CASRGRGYNEQFF.